This TCR beta chain was sequenced in a study of TIL therapy for anti-PD-1-resistant metastatic lung cancer. The germline gives CDR1 MDHEN, CDR2 SYDVKM. V was trimmed by 3 bases and J by 0 bases, leaving 14 bases between them. The CDR3 extends over 17 amino acids. Sequencing used immunoSEQ v3. Repertoires were generated with immunoSEQ multiplex PCR, while TCRdb's copy carries only in-frame clones and drops some. The sample comprises about 52,000 clones, 70% to 80% of which are singletons, and 4% to 5.5% rests with the top ten. Sample time point: pre-treatment sample, taken before nivolumab and TIL therapy.

The TCR comes from a woman aged 30 to 85 with non-small cell lung cancer. This chain links TRBV28 with TRBJ2-2; maybe TRBD1 (5 bases). Sequences were derived from blood, sampled at baseline. CDR3 nucleotides: TGTGCCAGCAGTTTGTGGGAAGTAGGGGCGAACACCGGGGAGCTGTTTTTT. Its protein is CASSLWEVGANTGELFF.